One sample yielded the 18 T cell receptor beta chains listed below, sequenced in a study of PD-1 blockade in classical Hodgkin lymphoma. All patients relapsed after autologous stem cell transplantation, and brentuximab vedotin exposure varied. Some clones are missing from TCRdb's copy, which holds only in-frame ones; the method was immunoSEQ multiplex PCR. The profile shows about 97,000 clones, more than 85% of them singletons. This specimen consisted of peripheral blood mononuclear cells (PBMCs), obtained before the second cycle of nivolumab. Source of these receptors: a human donor with classical Hodgkin lymphoma.

The gene calls are TRBV7-9 and TRBJ2-7, with unresolved D. Trimming took 1 base from V and 3 from J, leaving 10 bases between them. CDR3 length: 14 amino acids. The V gene's germline CDR1 is SEHNR and CDR2 FQNEAQ (reference sequence). The CDR3 region has the DNA TGTGCCAGCAGCTTAGGCCCAGCGATCTACGAGCAGTACTTC. Its protein is CASSLGPAIYEQYF.

This chain connects TRBV4-2 to TRBJ2-6; 7 nucleotides match TRBD1. The CDR3 totals 17 residues. V trimming: 2 bases; J trimming: 0 bases; junction bases outside the gene matches: 4. Germline V gene lookup returns CDR1 LGHNA and CDR2 YNFKEQ. The CDR3: CASSQNRGPSGANVLTF. CDR3 nucleotides: TGTGCCAGCAGCCAAAACAGGGGTCCCTCTGGGGCCAACGTCCTGACTTTC.

The V gene is TRBV23-1, the J gene TRBJ1-1; a possible D gene is TRBD1 (5 bases). TRBV23-1 is an open reading frame, and its role is uncertain. The CDR3 totals 14 residues. Trimming took 11 bases from V and 3 from J, leaving 19 bases between them. The CDR3 coding sequence is TGCGCCGGCGGGGAAACGGGGCAATACACTGAAGCTTTCTTT. Its translation: CAGGETGQYTEAFF.

This chain links TRBV19 with TRBJ1-5; 9 nucleotides line up with TRBD1. Germline lookup yields CDR1 LNHDA and CDR2 SQIVND (reference sequence). Unmatched junction bases numbered 7, after V lost 6 bases and J lost 7 bases. The CDR3 extends over 14 amino acids. The CDR3, as DNA: TGTGCCAGTAGCAAGGGACAGGGTGTACAGCCCCAGCATTTT. Its protein is CASSKGQGVQPQHF.

This chain uses TRBV19 with TRBJ2-3; D possibly matches TRBD1 or TRBD2 (6 bases each). V was trimmed by 3 bases and J by 3 bases, leaving 13 bases between them. This CDR3 region has 15 residues. Germline-derived CDR1 and CDR2 are LNHDA and SQIVND (reference sequence). The CDR3 protein is CASSIPGGRTDTQYF. The CDR3 DNA reads TGTGCCAGTAGTATCCCCGGGGGCCGTACAGATACGCAGTATTTT. The variable domain in full, completed from reference TRBV19 and TRBJ2-3, reads DGGITQSPKYLFRKEGQNVTLSCEQNLNHDAMYWYRQDPGQGLRLIYYSQIVNDFQKGDIAEGYSVSREKKESFPLTVTSAQKNPTAFYLCASSIPGGRTDTQYFGPGTRLTVL.

This chain connects TRBV30 to TRBJ1-4, with D perhaps TRBD1 (6 bases). Trimming removed 2 bases from V and 8 bases from J, with 15 bases in between. CDR3 size: 14 residues. Germline CDR1 GTSNPN, CDR2 SVGIG (reference sequence). The CDR3 DNA sequence: TGTGCCTGGAGTAACAGGGACTTTGGAGAAAAACTGTTTTTT. Residues: CAWSNRDFGEKLFF.

The chain is built from TRBV11-3 and TRBJ1-1; unclear D gene. V lost 1 base to trimming and J lost 1 base, with 16 bases between them. This CDR3 is 17 amino acids long. CDR1 is SGHNT, CDR2 YENEEA, per germline. CDR3: CASSLAAPGGENTEAFF. In DNA, the CDR3 is TGTGCCAGCAGCTTAGCAGCCCCGGGCGGGGAGAACACTGAAGCTTTCTTT.

The chain recombines TRBV6-5 with TRBJ1-1; D is unclear. Trimming removed 7 bases at V and 9 bases at J, with 15 bases between. The germline V gene encodes CDR1 MNHEY and CDR2 SVGAGI. This CDR3 region has 12 residues. The DNA for the CDR3 is TGTGCCAGCACCACCCTTATGCCAAAAGCTTTCTTT. Protein sequence: CASTTLMPKAFF.

Here the CDR3 DNA reads TGTGCCAGCAGTTACCGGGGGGGGAGCGAGACCCAGTACTTC. This codes for CASSYRGGSETQYF. V usage is TRBV6-6 and J usage is TRBJ2-5, with 8 bases identical to TRBD2. Losses at the gene ends were 2 bases for V and 5 bases for J; bases not matched to a gene: 4. CDR3 size: 14 residues. The germline V gene encodes CDR1 MNHNY and CDR2 SVGAGI (reference sequence).

This sequence joins TRBV4-3 and TRBJ2-3; 14 positions match TRBD2. The CDR3 sequence is 17 residues long. Looked up from germline, CDR1 is LGHNA and CDR2 is YSLEER. J lost 6 bases, V lost 3 bases, and 8 bases had no gene match. CDR3 sequence: CASSQGGTSGRYDTQYF. DNA of the CDR3: TGCGCCAGCAGCCAGGGAGGGACTAGCGGGAGATATGATACGCAGTATTTT.

This clone was seen a single time. This chain links TRBV7-6 with TRBJ1-3; tentatively, D is TRBD1 (5 bases). This CDR3 region has 15 residues. Trimming shortened V by 5 bases and J by 4 bases, and 15 bases separated the two germline ends. Germline CDR1 reads SGHVS; CDR2 reads FNYEAQ. The CDR3 loop reads CASSPRYRSGNTIYF. CDR3 nucleotides: TGTGCCAGCAGCCCCCGGTACAGGTCCGGAAACACCATATATTTT. The variable domain in full, completed from reference TRBV7-6 and TRBJ1-3, reads GAGVSQSPRYKVTKRGQDVALRCDPISGHVSLYWYRQALGQGPEFLTYFNYEAQQDKSGLPNDRFSAERPEGSISTLTIQRTEQRDSAMYRCASSPRYRSGNTIYFGEGSWLTVV.

The chain employs TRBV6-1 and TRBJ2-1; TRBD2 matches at 9 bases. This CDR3 is built from 16 residues. The J segment lost 7 bases and the V segment lost 0 bases, leaving 7 bases of the junction unmatched. The V gene's germline CDR1 is MNHNS and CDR2 SASEGT. The CDR3 reads CASSEAPAGGHNEQFF. The CDR3 nucleotides read TGTGCCAGCAGTGAAGCCCCAGCGGGGGGACATAATGAGCAGTTCTTC.

The chain is built from TRBV5-1 and TRBJ1-2; no definite D call. In germline, CDR1 is SGHRS, CDR2 YFSETQ. V was trimmed by 0 bases and J by 4 bases, leaving 7 bases between them. This CDR3 contains 13 residues. The DNA for the CDR3 is TGCGCCAGCAGCTTGGAACAGATCTATGGCTACACCTTC. Translating gives CASSLEQIYGYTF.

The rearrangement links TRBV7-2 to TRBJ2-7, with D hard to call. CDR3 size: 15 residues. Trimming removed 5 bases at V and 6 bases at J, with 20 bases between. CDR1 and CDR2 from the germline V gene are SGHTA and FQGNSA. This CDR3 is CASSPSPLAAGEQYF. For the CDR3, the DNA is TGTGCCAGCAGCCCGTCCCCCCTTGCGGCTGGCGAGCAGTACTTC.

The chain employs TRBV7-2 and TRBJ2-7; 14 positions agree with TRBD2. The CDR3 spans 15 residues. The germline V gene encodes CDR1 SGHTA and CDR2 FQGNSA. J lost 7 bases, V lost 4 bases, and 6 bases had no gene match. The CDR3 reads CASSSDGTSGGEQYF. CDR3 DNA sequence: TGTGCCAGCAGCTCGGACGGGACTAGCGGGGGAGAGCAGTACTTC.

This chain uses TRBV30 with TRBJ1-1, with 11 bases identical to TRBD1. This CDR3 is 13 amino acids long. The V segment lost 1 base and the J segment 10 bases; nucleotides outside the gene matches: 5. CDR1 GTSNPN and CDR2 SVGIG come from the germline V gene (reference sequence). CDR3 sequence (DNA): TGTGCCTGGAGTGCCGGACAGGGGGCGCGAGCTTTCTTT. This gives the protein CAWSAGQGARAFF.

The chain recombines TRBV30 with TRBJ1-4; the D gene is possibly TRBD1 (6 bases). The CDR3 covers 15 residues. Germline V lookup: CDR1 GTSNPN, CDR2 SVGIG (reference sequence). Deletions cut 1 base from V and 8 bases from J, with 17 bases between. CDR3 protein: CAWSEFRGVDEKLFF. DNA of the CDR3: TGTGCCTGGAGTGAGTTCAGGGGCGTAGACGAAAAACTGTTTTTT.

This chain joins TRBV6-6 and TRBJ1-1; D is uncertain. The CDR3 has 13 amino acids. CDR1 and CDR2 from the germline V gene are MNHNY and SVGAGI (reference sequence). The V end lost 2 bases, the J end lost 6 bases, and 10 bases lay between the germline ends. The CDR3 region has the DNA TGTGCCAGCAGTTACCTGGGCTCCGCTGAAGCTTTCTTT. Its protein is CASSYLGSAEAFF.